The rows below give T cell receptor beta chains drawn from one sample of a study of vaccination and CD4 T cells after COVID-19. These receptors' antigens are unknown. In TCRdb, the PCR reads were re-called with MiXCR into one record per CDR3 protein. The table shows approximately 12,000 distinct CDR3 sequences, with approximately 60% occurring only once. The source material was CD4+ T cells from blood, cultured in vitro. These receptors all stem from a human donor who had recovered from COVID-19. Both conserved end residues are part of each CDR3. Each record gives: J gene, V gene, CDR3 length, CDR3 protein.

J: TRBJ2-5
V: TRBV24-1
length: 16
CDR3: CATSDSTGQYQETQYF

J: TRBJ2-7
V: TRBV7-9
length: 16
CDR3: CASSLVQHSYSYEQYF

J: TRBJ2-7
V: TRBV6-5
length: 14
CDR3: CASSSPGTTYEQYF

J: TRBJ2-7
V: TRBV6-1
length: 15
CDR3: CASRGPPSGGREQYF

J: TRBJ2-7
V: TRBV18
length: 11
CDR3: CASSDRDEQYF

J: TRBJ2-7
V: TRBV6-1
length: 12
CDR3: CASEQSSYEQYF

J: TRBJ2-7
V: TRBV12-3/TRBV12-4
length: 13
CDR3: CASTFVGSLEQYF

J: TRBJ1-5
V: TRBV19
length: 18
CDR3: CASSIDRTRGLGNQPQHF

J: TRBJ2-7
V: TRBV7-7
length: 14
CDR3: CASSLGTGVDEQYF

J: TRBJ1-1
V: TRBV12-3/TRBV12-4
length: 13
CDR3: CATSPTRDTEAFF

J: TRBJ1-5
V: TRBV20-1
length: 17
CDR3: CSARDLQGVVSNQPQHF

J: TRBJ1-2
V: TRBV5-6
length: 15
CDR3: CASSPRDRGYYGYTF

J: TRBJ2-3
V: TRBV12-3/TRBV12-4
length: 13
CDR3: CASSLGSTDTQYF

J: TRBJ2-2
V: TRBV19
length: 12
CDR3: CASRENTGELFF

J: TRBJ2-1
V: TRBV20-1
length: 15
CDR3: CSARGVPRAYNEQFF

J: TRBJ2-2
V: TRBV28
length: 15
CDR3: CASSPIAGFTGELFF

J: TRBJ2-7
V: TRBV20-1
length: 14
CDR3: CSARDPTGSYEQYF

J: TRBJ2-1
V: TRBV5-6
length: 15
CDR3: CASSLVVGSYNEQFF

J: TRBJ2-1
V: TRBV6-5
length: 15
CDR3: CASSYNRDMYNEQFF

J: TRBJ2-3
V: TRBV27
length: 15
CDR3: CASSLWTGGTDTQYF

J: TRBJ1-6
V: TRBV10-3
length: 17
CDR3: CAISEAAGTSYNSPLHF

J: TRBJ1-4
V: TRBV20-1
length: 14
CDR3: CSASMGATNEKLFF

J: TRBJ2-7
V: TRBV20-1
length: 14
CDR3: CSARGGAGIDEQYF

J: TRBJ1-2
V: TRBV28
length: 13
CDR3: CASSLRIDYGYTF

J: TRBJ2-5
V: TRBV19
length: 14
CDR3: CASSKGPPRETQYF

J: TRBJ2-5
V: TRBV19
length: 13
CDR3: CASSMGRGETQYF

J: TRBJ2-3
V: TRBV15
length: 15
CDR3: CATSRSVQGADTQYF

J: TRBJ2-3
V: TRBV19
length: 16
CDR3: CASSNRAGGFTDTQYF

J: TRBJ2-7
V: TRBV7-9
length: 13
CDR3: CASSPGQFYEQYF

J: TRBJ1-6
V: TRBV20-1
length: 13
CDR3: CSARRDDFLPLHF

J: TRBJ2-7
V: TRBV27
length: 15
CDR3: CASSPRLAGDYEQYF

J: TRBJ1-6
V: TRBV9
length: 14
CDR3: CASSAQGGNSPLHF

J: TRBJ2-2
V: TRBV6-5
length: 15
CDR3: CASSYRGPNTGELFF

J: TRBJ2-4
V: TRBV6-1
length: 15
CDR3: CASSEFGGGENIQYF

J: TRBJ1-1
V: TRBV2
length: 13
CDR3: CASSRRGQTEAFF

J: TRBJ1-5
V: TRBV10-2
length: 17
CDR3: CASSEPGHKYSNQPQHF

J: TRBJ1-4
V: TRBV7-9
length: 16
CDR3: CASSPGQAPTNEKLFF

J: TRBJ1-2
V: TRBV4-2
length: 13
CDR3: CASTTGGSGGYTF

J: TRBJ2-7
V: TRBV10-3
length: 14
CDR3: CAITSSDGSYEQYF

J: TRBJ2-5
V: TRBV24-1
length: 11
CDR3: CATSIGETQYF

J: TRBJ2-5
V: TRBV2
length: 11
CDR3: CASPGQETQYF

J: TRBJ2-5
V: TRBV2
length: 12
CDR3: CASSGDLTTGYF

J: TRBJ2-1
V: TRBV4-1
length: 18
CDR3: CASSQGPALGGYNNEQFF

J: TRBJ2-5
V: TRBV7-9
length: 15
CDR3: CASSLGTSEQETQYF

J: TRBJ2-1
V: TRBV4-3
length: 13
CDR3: CASSQVRGNEQFF